This T cell receptor beta chain was sequenced during a study of CD4+ T cells in melanoma. In regard to this clone: Antigen unknown.

The CDR3 is made up of 12 amino acids. Trimming cost V 5 bases and J 4 bases, with 9 bases left between them. Per the germline V gene, CDR1 is MNHEY and CDR2 is SVGAGI. Generated by immunoSEQ multiplex PCR, the TCRdb table keeps only in-frame clones and is missing some. The table lists thousands of clones, around 50% of them singletons. Study-wide results and limits: In melanoma, neoantigen-specific CD4+ T cells reportedly differed in differentiation state. CD8+ T cell, macrophage and B cell function reportedly correlated with neoantigen-specific CD4+ T cells.

The chain employs TRBV6-5 and TRBJ2-7; unclear D gene. The sequence derives from a human donor with melanoma. Sequencing used cells from a culture (not recorded whether cultured in vitro). CDR3 DNA sequence: TGTGCCAGCAGTAAAGGACCTTACGAGCAGTACTTC. Translating gives CASSKGPYEQYF.